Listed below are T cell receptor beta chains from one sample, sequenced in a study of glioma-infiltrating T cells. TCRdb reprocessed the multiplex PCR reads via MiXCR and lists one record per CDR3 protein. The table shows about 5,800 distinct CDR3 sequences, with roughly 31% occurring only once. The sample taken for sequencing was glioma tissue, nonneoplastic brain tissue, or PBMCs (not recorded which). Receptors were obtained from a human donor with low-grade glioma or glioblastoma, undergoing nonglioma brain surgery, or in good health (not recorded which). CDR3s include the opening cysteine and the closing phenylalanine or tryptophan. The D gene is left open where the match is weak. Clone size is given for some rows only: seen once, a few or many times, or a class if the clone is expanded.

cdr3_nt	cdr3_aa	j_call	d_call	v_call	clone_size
TGCGCCAGCAGCTTTTCAGGGGATTCTGGAGAGACCCAGTACTTC	CASSFSGDSGETQYF	TRBJ2-5	.	TRBV5-1	many
TGCAGCGTCGCCGGCCTCACCCTCACAGATACGCAGTATTTT	CSVAGLTLTDTQYF	TRBJ2-3	.	TRBV29-1	many
TGCGCCAGCAGCTCCTGGTGTATATATTTT	CASSSWCIYF	TRBJ2-3	.	TRBV6-2/TRBV6-3	few
TGCAGTGCTAGAGGCGGGAGCCCTGATACCCACTATTTT	CSARGGSPDTHYF	TRBJ2-3	TRBD2	TRBV20-1	.
TGTGCCAGCAGTAAAGCTAGCGGGACTACTGAGCAGTACTTC	CASSKASGTTEQYF	TRBJ2-7	TRBD2	TRBV27	.
TGTGCCAGCAGCTTAACCGGGAGCTTCGATACGCAGTATTTT	CASSLTGSFDTQYF	TRBJ2-3	.	TRBV7-9	many
TGTGCCAGCAGCTTAAACGGGCGCACAGATACGCAGTATTTT	CASSLNGRTDTQYF	TRBJ2-3	.	TRBV7-3	many
TGTGCCAGCAGCTTAGCGCTACAACGGAGGACGAACCAAGAGACCCAGTACTTC	CASSLALQRRTNQETQYF	TRBJ2-5	.	TRBV7-2	many
TGCAGCGTTGATGGGACAGGCCGCTCCGAGCAGTACTTC	CSVDGTGRSEQYF	TRBJ2-7	TRBD1	TRBV29-1	many
TGTGCCAGCAGCCGAATAGAGGAAGGGAATGAGCAGTTCTTC	CASSRIEEGNEQFF	TRBJ2-1	.	TRBV7-2	few
TGTGCCAGCAGTCCGGACAGACGCGGGACCCAGTACTTC	CASSPDRRGTQYF	TRBJ2-5	.	TRBV12-3/TRBV12-4	many
TGCGCCAGCAGCCAAGATGGGGTTAATGAGCAGTTCTTC	CASSQDGVNEQFF	TRBJ2-1	.	TRBV4-3	medium-sized
TGTGCCAGCAGCTCGACAGGGGGCAGCATAGATACGCAGTATTTT	CASSSTGGSIDTQYF	TRBJ2-3	TRBD1	TRBV7-2	.
TGTGCCAGCAGTTTCCTAATCAATCAGCCCCAGCATTTT	CASSFLINQPQHF	TRBJ1-5	.	TRBV6-2/TRBV6-3	large
TGTGCCAGCAGCTTAGGAACACCGGGACAGGGGGCGAAGACCCAGTACTTC	CASSLGTPGQGAKTQYF	TRBJ2-5	TRBD1	TRBV7-9	medium-sized
TGTGCCATCAGGGGGGACAGAAACTATGGCTACACCTTC	CAIRGDRNYGYTF	TRBJ1-2	TRBD1	TRBV10-3	many
TGTGCCAGCAGACGGGACGGAACCTACGAGCAGTACTTC	CASRRDGTYEQYF	TRBJ2-7	.	TRBV2	medium-sized
TGTGCCAGCAGCTCCGGACAGGGATTAGAGACCCAGTACTTC	CASSSGQGLETQYF	TRBJ2-5	TRBD1	TRBV7-2	many
TGTGCCAGCTTACCAGCGGGAGAGATCAATGAGCAGCTCTTC	CASLPAGEINEQLF	TRBJ2-1	TRBD2	TRBV7-8	once
TGTGCCAGTAGTACCAAAGTTGGGACTAGTGGCACAGATACGCAGTATTTT	CASSTKVGTSGTDTQYF	TRBJ2-3	TRBD2	TRBV19	many
TGTGCCAGTACAGAGACTAGCGGGACAGTCTCCTACGAGCAGTACTTC	CASTETSGTVSYEQYF	TRBJ2-7	TRBD2	TRBV6-1	.
TGTGCCAGCAGAGATCTGGCTAGCGGGAGCCGTGAGCAGTTCTTC	CASRDLASGSREQFF	TRBJ2-1	TRBD2	TRBV6-1	.
TGTGCCAGCAGTTTAGTGGGGATTGCCTACAATGAGCAGTTCTTC	CASSLVGIAYNEQFF	TRBJ2-1	.	TRBV28	medium-sized
TGTGCCAGCAGTTTTACCCGGACTGAAGCTTTCTTT	CASSFTRTEAFF	TRBJ1-1	.	TRBV12-3/TRBV12-4	many
TGTGCCAGCAGTTTAGTCGTCACTGAAGCTTTCTTT	CASSLVVTEAFF	TRBJ1-1	.	TRBV12-3/TRBV12-4	medium-sized
TGTGCCAGCAGTGTATCGGGGAACACTGAAGCTGTCTTT	CASSVSGNTEAVF	TRBJ1-1	.	TRBV27	.
TGCAGTGCTAGAGTAGCCCCCTCAGGGGGGGAGAATTCACCCCTCCACTTT	CSARVAPSGGENSPLHF	TRBJ1-6	TRBD1	TRBV20-1	.
TGTGCCAACAGCTTGAGCGGGAATTCCTACAATGAGCAGTTCTTC	CANSLSGNSYNEQFF	TRBJ2-1	TRBD2	TRBV5-8	.
TGTGCCAGCAGTTTAGACTGGCGGATCACAGATACGCAGTATTTT	CASSLDWRITDTQYF	TRBJ2-3	.	TRBV12-3/TRBV12-4	many
TGTGCCAGCGAGGGTTACGAGCAGTACTTC	CASEGYEQYF	TRBJ2-7	.	TRBV28	.
TGTGCCAGCAGCTTAAGAGATAGATTGGGTCTGGCGTACAATGAGCAGTTCTTC	CASSLRDRLGLAYNEQFF	TRBJ2-1	.	TRBV7-9	.
TGTGCCAGCAGGACTAGCCTGGCCAACAACATTCAGCCCTTC	CASRTSLANNIQPF	TRBJ2-4	TRBD2	TRBV6-2/TRBV6-3	.
TGCGCCAGCATTGGCTTTCTAGGAGGGTCCTACAATGAGCAGTTCTTC	CASIGFLGGSYNEQFF	TRBJ2-1	.	TRBV10-2	many
TGCAGTGCCAGCACTAGCGGGAGGTACAATCCGCCTTCCTTC	CSASTSGRYNPPSF	TRBJ2-1	TRBD2	TRBV20-1	.
TGTGCCAGCAGCTTCGGAATAGGGACAGGGGCCTTCTCCTACGAGCAGTACTTC	CASSFGIGTGAFSYEQYF	TRBJ2-7	TRBD1	TRBV5-8	medium-sized